This T cell receptor (beta chain) derives from a study of blood T cell repertoires in COVID-19. The germline V gene has CDR1 MRHNA and CDR2 SNTAGT. Trimming took 0 bases from V and 10 from J, leaving 10 bases between them. The CDR3 extends over 13 amino acids. The assay was immunoSEQ multiplex PCR, and TCRdb's table has in-frame clones only and misses some. The profile shows about 78,000 clones, about nine tenths of them singletons. Material for sequencing was peripheral blood. The chain combines TRBV6-4 with TRBJ2-1; D is perhaps TRBD1 (6 bases). The origin of this receptor is a man aged 45 to 65 with active or convalescent COVID-19. The CDR3 sequence: CASSDSGAGEQFF. The CDR3 nucleotides read TGTGCCAGCAGTGACTCGGGGGCCGGAGAGCAGTTCTTC.